These T cell receptor beta chains were read from a single sample in a study of blood T cell repertoires in COVID-19. Sequenced by immunoSEQ multiplex PCR; TCRdb stores in-frame clones only, minus some. The sample yields fewer than 400,000 clones, 85% seen once. The material sequenced was PBMCs or T cells enriched from blood (not recorded which). These receptors came from a woman younger than 45 who had been exposed to COVID-19. The CDR3 runs from the conserved cysteine through the conserved F or W. The D gene is left open where the match is weak. Size values are once, few and many counts, or a class for expanded clones, and some rows have none.

d_call	j_call	clone_size	v_call	cdr3_aa	cdr3_nt
.	TRBJ2-7	few	TRBV7-6	CASSQGLVYEQYF	TGTGCCAGCAGCCAGGGTCTGGTCTACGAGCAGTACTTC
.	TRBJ2-7	.	TRBV20-1	CSAIRDYEQYF	TGCAGTGCGATCAGGGACTACGAGCAGTACTTC
.	TRBJ2-1	.	TRBV10-1	CASSEDRYRLGDNEQFF	TGCGCCAGCAGTGAGGATAGATACCGACTAGGGGACAATGAGCAGTTCTTC
.	TRBJ2-3	.	TRBV6-5	CASRTGTYTDTQYF	TGTGCCAGCCGTACCGGGACTTACACAGATACGCAGTATTTT
.	TRBJ1-5	.	TRBV12-3/TRBV12-4	CASTLGAGQPQHF	TGTGCCAGCACGTTAGGGGCCGGTCAGCCCCAGCATTTT
TRBD1	TRBJ1-1	.	TRBV28	CASSLDLGGDTEAFF	TGTGCCAGCAGTTTAGATCTAGGGGGCGACACTGAAGCTTTCTTT
TRBD1	TRBJ2-1	.	TRBV28	CASSTGPLDEQFF	TGTGCCAGTTCGACAGGGCCATTGGATGAGCAGTTCTTC
.	TRBJ1-4	.	TRBV6-5	CASSPRAATNEKLFF	TGTGCCAGCAGTCCCAGGGCTGCAACTAATGAAAAACTGTTTTTT
.	TRBJ2-3	.	TRBV5-1	CASSLTVAAWGLGDTQYF	TGCGCCAGCAGCTTGACAGTAGCGGCGTGGGGGTTGGGAGATACGCAGTATTTT
.	TRBJ1-5	.	TRBV4-3	CASSQDRLPNQPQHF	TGCGCCAGCAGCCAAGATAGACTTCCCAATCAGCCCCAGCATTTT
TRBD2	TRBJ2-7	.	TRBV3-1/TRBV3-2	CASSHGLAGGLGEQYF	TGTGCCAGCAGCCACGGACTAGCGGGGGGCCTTGGCGAGCAGTACTTC
.	TRBJ2-2	.	TRBV5-1	CASSLVGWANTGELFF	TGCGCCAGCAGCTTGGTGGGCTGGGCGAACACCGGGGAGCTGTTTTTT
TRBD1	TRBJ1-2	.	TRBV7-2	CASSSTSGGYGYTF	TGTGCCAGCAGCTCCACGTCAGGGGGCTATGGCTACACCTTC
.	TRBJ1-6	.	TRBV11-2	CASSLEEGGRSPLHF	TGTGCCAGCAGCTTAGAAGAGGGGGGGCGTTCACCCCTCCACTTT
.	TRBJ1-1	.	TRBV11-1	CASSLGMGQSFEAFF	TGTGCCAGCAGCTTAGGGATGGGACAAAGCTTTGAAGCTTTCTTT
TRBD2	TRBJ2-1	.	TRBV2	CAGKRGSSYNEQFF	TGTGCCGGAAAGCGGGGGAGCTCCTACAATGAGCAGTTCTTC
TRBD1	TRBJ1-2	.	TRBV12-5	CASGLGQGITF	TGTGCTAGTGGTTTGGGACAGGGGATCACCTTC
.	TRBJ2-5	.	TRBV5-5	CASSSTTSPETQYF	TGTGCCAGCAGCTCGACGACTTCGCCAGAGACCCAGTACTTC
TRBD1	TRBJ2-4	.	TRBV18	CASSLGQTKNIQYF	TGTGCCAGCTCGCTGGGACAGACCAAAAACATTCAGTACTTC
.	TRBJ2-2	.	TRBV14	CASSLRQAFTGELFF	TGTGCCAGCAGCCTCAGACAGGCCTTCACCGGGGAGCTGTTTTTT